This T cell receptor beta chain came from a study of regulatory T cells in long-lasting Graves disease. Study-wide points: The study found TRBV28, TRBJ1-2 and TRBJ2-5 favored in persistent disease.

To note about this clonotype: Antigen unknown. This may stem from a read error, because a much larger clone lies one nucleotide away. Because the CDR3 is missing its conserved closing phenylalanine or tryptophan, this is likely a read error.

Combining iRepertoire HTBI primers with Arm-PCR of CDR3 regions, the authors built TCR beta libraries. MiXCR, run by TCRdb on the multiplex PCR reads, gives a single entry per CDR3 protein. Here the sample spans about 220,000 distinct CDR3 sequences, approximately 18% being singletons. Noted time point: newly diagnosed GD, antithyroid drugs for less than 3 months. RNA extracted from PBMCs served as the sequencing template. The length of the CDR3 is 15 residues. V trimming: 3 bases; J trimming: 1 base; junction bases outside the gene matches: 8. Germline CDR1 DFQATT, CDR2 SNEGSKA (reference sequence). This same sample was also taken into another study, of T cells in Graves' hyperthyroidism and ophthalmopathy. According to that study: In patients aged 18 to 65, hyperthyroidism was newly diagnosed, with duration under 2 months. Diagnosis relied on clinical symptoms, serum thyroxine and TRAb, thyroid ultrasound and orbital computed tomography. Most expanded thyroid clonotypes above 0.001 also appeared in blood.

The source was peripheral blood mononuclear cells (PBMCs), collected at new diagnosis, from a patient treated with antithyroid drugs. This TCR came from a woman under 40 with Graves disease. This chain uses TRBV20-1 with TRBJ2-5, with TRBD2 matching 7 bases. The CDR3 nucleotides are TGCAGTGCTAGTGTGGCGGGAGCCCTCCAAGAGACCCAGTACCTC. Its translation is CSASVAGALQETQYL.